The rows below give T cell receptor beta chains drawn from one sample of a study of PD-1 blockade in classical Hodgkin lymphoma. Produced via immunoSEQ multiplex PCR; TCRdb's table is partial and in-frame only. The repertoire holds more than 70,000 clones, with nearly 95% as singletons. The sequences come from peripheral blood mononuclear cells (PBMCs), collected before the second cycle of nivolumab. These receptors all stem from a human donor with classical Hodgkin lymphoma. Both conserved end residues are part of each CDR3. The D gene is left open where the match is weak. Clone size appears in some rows only: once, few, many, or a class for an expanded clone.

D	V	J	size	CDR3	DNA
TRBD1	TRBV19	TRBJ1-5	once	CATLPGQGASRENQPQHF	TGTGCCACATTACCGGGACAGGGGGCGTCAAGGGAAAATCAGCCCCAGCATTTT
TRBD2	TRBV11-2	TRBJ2-3	NA	CASRRLAGGIRTDTQYF	TGTGCCAGCAGGAGACTAGCGGGAGGGATTCGCACAGATACGCAGTATTTT
NA	TRBV7-9	TRBJ1-2	NA	CASSFSSGTNYGYTF	TGTGCCAGCAGCTTTAGTTCAGGGACTAACTATGGCTACACCTTC
NA	TRBV19	TRBJ1-5	NA	CASSMRQEDQPQHF	TGTGCCAGTAGTATGAGACAGGAAGATCAGCCCCAGCATTTT
NA	TRBV29-1	TRBJ1-3	NA	CSAEPLAGSGNTIYF	TGCAGCGCGGAACCCCTAGCGGGCTCTGGAAACACCATATATTTT
TRBD2	TRBV10-2	TRBJ2-1	NA	CASSESGLGLFF	TGCGCCAGCAGTGAGTCCGGACTAGGACTGTTCTTC
NA	TRBV7-9	TRBJ2-1	once	CASSSRELFNEQFF	TGTGCCAGCAGCTCCAGGGAATTATTCAATGAGCAGTTCTTC
TRBD1	TRBV28	TRBJ2-6	NA	CASRAPGQAFSGANVLTF	TGTGCCAGCAGGGCACCGGGACAGGCTTTCTCTGGGGCCAACGTCCTGACTTTC
NA	TRBV11-3	TRBJ2-1	NA	CASSLNGQNLLYNEQFF	TGTGCCAGCAGCTTAAACGGACAGAACTTACTATACAATGAGCAGTTCTTC
NA	TRBV19	TRBJ1-1	NA	CASSRTAEAFF	TGTGCCAGTAGCCGGACGGCTGAAGCTTTCTTT
NA	TRBV5-1	TRBJ2-3	NA	CASKGHGDRTDTQYF	TGCGCCAGCAAGGGACATGGGGACCGCACAGATACGCAGTATTTT
NA	TRBV9	TRBJ2-3	NA	CASSVFPEGDTQYF	TGTGCCAGCAGCGTTTTTCCAGAAGGGGATACGCAGTATTTT
NA	TRBV7-9	TRBJ2-5	NA	CASRQGRRGETQYF	TGTGCCAGCAGACAAGGAAGAAGGGGGGAGACCCAGTACTTC
TRBD1	TRBV6-4	TRBJ2-1	NA	CASSARQGSNEQFF	TGTGCCAGCAGTGCCCGACAGGGCTCCAATGAGCAGTTCTTC
NA	TRBV18	TRBJ2-5	NA	CASSPSTGPRATQYF	TGTGCCAGCTCACCATCGACAGGACCTCGTGCGACCCAGTACTTC
NA	TRBV10-3	TRBJ1-1	NA	CAISESANTEAFF	TGTGCCATCAGTGAGAGCGCGAACACTGAAGCTTTCTTT
NA	TRBV6-5	TRBJ1-1	few	CASSRENTEAFF	TGTGCCAGCAGTAGGGAGAACACTGAAGCTTTCTTT
NA	TRBV11-2	TRBJ2-5	NA	CASSRGTLAFQETQYF	TGTGCCAGCAGCCGCGGGACTCTAGCCTTCCAAGAGACCCAGTACTTC
NA	TRBV15	TRBJ2-7	NA	CATSWANGGYEQYF	TGTGCCACCAGCTGGGCAAACGGAGGCTACGAGCAGTACTTC
TRBD2	TRBV2	TRBJ2-3	NA	CANTLAGLSTDTQYF	TGTGCCAACACGTTAGCGGGACTTAGCACAGATACGCAGTATTTT
TRBD1	TRBV5-1	TRBJ2-1	NA	CASSLVPRDRVNEQFF	TGCGCCAGCAGCTTGGTTCCCCGGGACAGGGTCAATGAGCAGTTCTTC
TRBD2	TRBV6-6	TRBJ2-7	NA	CASRPSSGYSYEQYF	TGTGCCAGCAGACCCTCTAGCGGGTACTCCTACGAGCAGTACTTC
NA	TRBV27	TRBJ2-7	NA	CASSFQGNSYEQYF	TGTGCCAGCAGTTTTCAGGGTAACTCCTACGAGCAGTACTTC
NA	TRBV5-1	TRBJ2-7	NA	CASKVWGTGGRYEQYF	TGCGCCAGCAAGGTGTGGGGAACAGGCGGGCGGTACGAGCAGTACTTC
NA	TRBV18	TRBJ1-2	NA	CASSPTLATAALLDYGYTF	TGTGCCAGCTCACCAACGTTGGCGACCGCGGCGCTATTGGACTATGGCTACACCTTC
TRBD2	TRBV5-1	TRBJ2-3	NA	CASSFGRLAVPSTDTQYF	TGCGCCAGCAGCTTTGGGAGGCTAGCGGTCCCTAGCACAGATACGCAGTATTTT
NA	TRBV18	TRBJ2-7	NA	CASSPSGAESYEQYF	TGTGCCAGCTCACCATCAGGAGCGGAGTCCTACGAGCAGTACTTC
TRBD1	TRBV5-6	TRBJ1-1	NA	CASQTGPNTEAFF	TGTGCCAGTCAGACAGGGCCGAACACTGAAGCTTTCTTT
NA	TRBV30	TRBJ1-5	NA	CAWSIPGQRTQHF	TGTGCCTGGAGCATCCCCGGACAGCGAACCCAGCATTTT
TRBD1	TRBV27	TRBJ1-2	NA	CASSLGTGMVVTF	TGTGCCAGCAGTTTGGGGACAGGGATGGTAGTAACCTTC
TRBD2	TRBV2	TRBJ2-1	NA	CASSESRLAGVNEQFF	TGTGCCAGCAGTGAGAGCAGACTAGCGGGAGTAAATGAGCAGTTCTTC
NA	TRBV11-2	TRBJ1-4	NA	CASSPSLSSYEKLFF	TGTGCCAGCAGCCCCAGTTTGAGCTCATATGAAAAACTGTTTTTT
NA	TRBV2	TRBJ2-2	NA	CASSAGLYTGELFF	TGTGCCAGCAGTGCGGGACTGTACACCGGGGAGCTGTTTTTT
TRBD2	TRBV29-1	TRBJ2-5	NA	CSVAGTSFYQETQYF	TGCAGCGTCGCAGGGACTAGCTTTTACCAAGAGACCCAGTACTTC
NA	TRBV11-2	TRBJ2-1	NA	CASSSPSEPNEQFF	TGTGCCAGCAGCTCCCCCTCGGAGCCCAATGAGCAGTTCTTC
NA	TRBV27	TRBJ2-4	NA	CASSLSIAKNIQYF	TGTGCCAGCAGCCTGTCAATAGCCAAAAACATTCAGTACTTC
TRBD1	TRBV4-1	TRBJ1-2	NA	CASSLYIDQTGGRAGYTF	TGCGCCAGCAGCTTATACATCGATCAGACAGGGGGGAGGGCTGGCTACACCTTC
TRBD1	TRBV6-5	TRBJ2-7	once	CASTDGTGGRRYF	TGTGCCAGCACCGACGGGACAGGGGGCCGGCGGTACTTC
NA	TRBV5-1	TRBJ1-3	NA	CASSVGGEGNTIYF	TGCGCCAGCAGCGTTGGAGGCGAAGGAAACACCATATATTTT
TRBD1	TRBV10-3	TRBJ1-5	NA	CATTVDRETQPQHF	TGTGCCACCACAGTCGACAGGGAAACTCAGCCCCAGCATTTT
TRBD2	TRBV6-4	TRBJ2-3	NA	CASSDRAGGPRLTQYF	TGTGCCAGCAGTGACCGGGCGGGAGGGCCTCGACTTACGCAGTATTTT
NA	TRBV28	TRBJ1-4	NA	CASSSPGPFGEKLFF	TGTGCCAGCAGTTCCCCCGGGCCCTTCGGTGAAAAACTGTTTTTT
NA	TRBV11-2	TRBJ2-3	NA	CASSLDGGSTDTQYF	TGTGCCAGCAGCTTAGATGGGGGAAGCACAGATACGCAGTATTTT
NA	TRBV6-5	TRBJ2-7	once	CASSYWGFGGNEQYF	TGTGCCAGCAGTTACTGGGGCTTTGGTGGAAACGAGCAGTACTTC
NA	TRBV6-4	TRBJ2-7	NA	CAINPGAGWTLHYEQYF	TGTGCCATCAACCCCGGGGCCGGGTGGACTCTCCACTACGAGCAGTACTTC